The 28 T cell receptor beta chains given below trace back to one sample, sequenced in a study of T cell responses to AZD1222 COVID-19 vaccine. Profiled with immunoSEQ multiplex PCR; TCRdb holds only in-frame clones, not every one. The sample yields 110,000 or so clones, roughly 90% seen once. This sample comprised peripheral blood, obtained on day 0 of AZD1222 vaccination. The origin of the receptors is an adult in good health.

The CDR3: CASSLSIGTSRNEQYF. The CDR3 DNA reads as TGTGCCAGCAGTTTATCGATAGGGACTAGCAGGAACGAGCAGTACTTC. The V gene is TRBV27, the J gene TRBJ2-7, with 9 bases fitting TRBD2. CDR3 size: 16 residues. With 0 bases clipped from V and 5 bases from J, the junction kept 8 bases outside the gene matches. Germline-derived CDR1 and CDR2 are MNHEY and SMNVEV (reference sequence).

The V gene is TRBV28, the J gene TRBJ1-6; 7 bases match TRBD1. There are 15 residues in the CDR3. Germline values: CDR1 MDHEN, CDR2 SYDVKM. The trim removed 5 bases at V and 6 bases at J, leaving 7 bases unmatched. CDR3 residues: CASSLGTAGNSPLHF. The CDR3 nucleotides are TGTGCCAGCAGTCTCGGGACAGCGGGTAATTCACCCCTCCACTTT.

A single count supports this clone. The chain carries TRBV28 and TRBJ2-5, with TRBD2 matching 7 bases. V shed 6 bases, J shed 3 bases, and the junction held 10 bases outside the gene matches. Germline V gene sequence: CDR1 MDHEN, CDR2 SYDVKM. This CDR3 has 15 amino acids. The CDR3 region is CASSPTRREKETQYF. The CDR3 region has the DNA TGTGCCAGCAGCCCGACCAGGCGGGAGAAAGAGACCCAGTACTTC.

The rearrangement joins TRBV19 to TRBJ1-3; 7 bases are shared with TRBD1. The CDR3 contains 17 residues. CDR1 is LNHDA, CDR2 SQIVND, per germline (reference sequence). The trim removed 6 bases at V and 4 bases at J, leaving 15 bases unmatched. The CDR3 coding sequence is TGTGCCAGTAGCCGGGGGCCGGGACAGCCAGGGGGAAACACCATATATTTT. The encoded protein is CASSRGPGQPGGNTIYF.

The V and J genes are TRBV7-2 and TRBJ2-1; 13 bases fit TRBD2. The length of the CDR3 is 15 residues. In germline, CDR1 is SGHTA, CDR2 FQGNSA. V was pared by 5 bases and J by 9 bases, with 7 bases of the junction left unmatched. As DNA, the CDR3 is TGTGCCAGCAGCCCGGGACTAGCGGGATTTGGTGAGCAGTTCTTC. Translation: CASSPGLAGFGEQFF.

This rearrangement joins TRBV4-2 to TRBJ2-1; tentatively, D is TRBD2 (6 bases). V was clipped by 1 base and J by 0 bases, with 19 bases between them. Germline lookup yields CDR1 LGHNA and CDR2 YNFKEQ. The CDR3 covers 19 residues. CDR3 coding DNA: TGTGCCAGCAGCCAAGTCGCGGGAACGACGGGAAGCTCCTACAATGAGCAGTTCTTC. This encodes CASSQVAGTTGSSYNEQFF.

V gene TRBV19 combines with J gene TRBJ2-5; 15 nucleotides agree with TRBD2. Germline V lookup: CDR1 LNHDA, CDR2 SQIVND (reference sequence). This CDR3 is built from 17 residues. J gave up 3 bases and V 4 bases, and 6 bases lay outside the gene matches. DNA for the CDR3: TGTGCCAGTAGTACCCTCGGACTAGCGGGAGGGAAAGAGACCCAGTACTTC. Encoded protein: CASSTLGLAGGKETQYF.

This clone occurred a few times. The J gene is TRBJ1-1, the V gene TRBV27; 7 bases match TRBD1. Germline V gene data show CDR1 as MNHEY and CDR2 as SMNVEV (reference sequence). The CDR3 spans 16 residues. V lost 6 bases, J lost 3 bases, and 13 bases stayed unmatched. The CDR3, as DNA: TGTGCCAGCAGAAGGGACAGACCCCCTGGAGACACTGAAGCTTTCTTT. Amino acid sequence: CASRRDRPPGDTEAFF.

The table lists this clone with a few counts. V is TRBV7-5 and J is TRBJ2-7. TRBV7-5 is a documented pseudogene. This CDR3 has 14 amino acids. Here the CDR3 DNA reads TGTGCCAGAAGCTTAGGGGTAACGACCTACGAGCAGTACTTC. Protein: CARSLGVTTYEQYF.

The V and J genes are TRBV5-4 and TRBJ2-7; D perhaps matches TRBD1 (6 bases). The germline V gene encodes CDR1 SGHNT and CDR2 YYREEE (reference sequence). Deletions cut 4 bases from V and 2 bases from J, with 16 bases between. This CDR3 spans 15 amino acids. The CDR3, as DNA: TGTGCCAGCAGCCCGCGAGCCGGGACACCCTACGAGCAGTACTTC. This sequence encodes CASSPRAGTPYEQYF.

Notes on this clone: The junction departs from germline at one end; a sequencing error may be responsible. This rearrangement joins TRBV6-1 to TRBJ2-7; 9 positions agree with TRBD1. The germline gives CDR1 MNHNS, CDR2 SASEGT. This CDR3 has 17 amino acids. This CDR3 is CASSGEFPGQGSHEQYF. The CDR3 nucleotides are TGTGCCAGCAGTGGGGAGTTTCCGGGACAGGGCTCCCACGAGCAGTACTTC.

J is TRBJ2-1 and V is TRBV18, with D hard to call. The CDR3 covers 14 residues. Looked up from germline, CDR1 is KGHSH and CDR2 is LQKENI. Trimming took 6 bases from V and 5 from J, leaving 14 bases between them. CDR3 coding DNA: TGTGCCAGCTCTCCTGATTGGGGTAACAATGAGCAGTTCTTC. As protein: CASSPDWGNNEQFF.

About this clone: A read error may produce the germline difference seen at one junction end. This chain connects TRBV7-2 to TRBJ1-2; D gene unclear. The CDR3 extends over 8 amino acids. Germline V gene sequence: CDR1 SGHTA, CDR2 FQGNSA. Written as DNA, the CDR3 is TGTGCCAGCAGCTTGGTCGCCTTC. It specifies CASSLVAF. The variable domain in full, with the rest retrieved from reference TRBV7-2 and TRBJ1-2, is GAGVSQSPSNKVTEKGKDVELRCDPISGHTALYWYRQSLGQGLEFLIYFQGNSAPDKSGLPSDRFSAERTGGSVSTLTIQRTQQEDSAVYLCASSLVAFGSGTRLTVV.

The V call is TRBV6-6, the J call TRBJ1-2, with 10 bases lining up with TRBD1. The germline V gene encodes CDR1 MNHNY and CDR2 SVGAGI (reference sequence). The CDR3 runs to 14 residues. V dropped 6 bases and J dropped 3; count of bases not matched to a gene: 4. The CDR3 region has the DNA TGTGCCAGCAGACAGACAGGGGGCGACTATGGCTACACCTTC. It is translated as CASRQTGGDYGYTF.

The DNA of the CDR3 is TGTGCCAGCAGCTTGGCCGGGACTAGCACAGATACGCAGTATTTT. Protein sequence: CASSLAGTSTDTQYF. This chain connects TRBV5-4 to TRBJ2-3, with TRBD2 as a possible D gene (6 bases). CDR1 and CDR2 (germline): SGHNT, YYREEE (reference sequence). Trimming removed 0 bases from V and 0 bases from J, with 8 bases in between. The CDR3 is made up of 15 amino acids.

This chain connects TRBV5-6 to TRBJ1-5; D is ambiguous. The CDR3 spans 16 residues. Germline V gene data show CDR1 as SGHDT and CDR2 as YYEEEE. Trimming removed 4 bases from V and 4 bases from J, with 18 bases in between. Here the CDR3 reads CASSPSADGINQPQHF. CDR3 nucleotide sequence: TGTGCCAGCAGCCCGAGCGCGGACGGAATAAATCAGCCCCAGCATTTT.

The chain recombines TRBV27 with TRBJ2-1; TRBD2 aligns across 7 bases. CDR3 length equals 15 residues. From germline, CDR1 is MNHEY and CDR2 SMNVEV (reference sequence). The J segment lost 0 bases and the V segment lost 3 bases, leaving 2 bases of the junction unmatched. The CDR3 DNA sequence: TGTGCCAGCAGTTTTGCTAGCGGCTCCTACAATGAGCAGTTCTTC. Encoded protein: CASSFASGSYNEQFF.

The chain carries TRBV5-4 and TRBJ1-2; 8 bases fit TRBD1. The CDR3 covers 14 residues. V lost 5 bases and J lost 3; bases outside the gene matches: 6. Germline values: CDR1 SGHNT, CDR2 YYREEE (reference sequence). The chain's CDR3 is CASSHPQGDYGYTF. CDR3 nucleotide sequence: TGTGCCAGCAGTCACCCACAGGGGGACTATGGCTACACCTTC.

This chain uses TRBV11-2 with TRBJ2-1, with 9 bases aligning to TRBD1. CDR3 size: 14 residues. V trimming: 5 bases; J trimming: 9 bases; junction bases outside the gene matches: 8. From germline, CDR1 is SGHAT and CDR2 FQNNGV. CDR3 coding DNA: TGTGCCAGCAGCCAGGGACAGGGAGGAGGTGAGCAGTTCTTC. This codes for CASSQGQGGGEQFF.

The rearrangement uses TRBV4-1 and TRBJ1-5; TRBD1 agrees at 7 bases. Germline V gene sequence: CDR1 MGHRA, CDR2 YSYEKL. CDR3 length equals 15 residues. V shed 3 bases, J shed 0 bases, and the junction held 2 bases outside the gene matches. The CDR3 DNA is TGCGCCAGCAGCCAGGACAGGAGTAGCAATCAGCCCCAGCATTTT. Protein: CASSQDRSSNQPQHF.

The chain recombines TRBV4-3 with TRBJ2-1; 12 nucleotides agree with TRBD2. There are 16 residues in the CDR3. V shed 1 base and J 2 bases; nucleotides not matched to a gene: 0. Germline CDR1 LGHNA, CDR2 YSLEER. The CDR3 sequence: CASSQGLAGAYNEQFF. CDR3 DNA sequence: TGCGCCAGCAGCCAAGGACTAGCGGGGGCCTACAATGAGCAGTTCTTC.

The chain employs TRBV21-1 and TRBJ1-2; the table names TRBD1, a call not compared with the DNA. TRBV21-1 is assigned pseudogene status. CDR3 size: 17 residues. CDR3 sequence (DNA): TGTGCCAGCAGCAAAAATGACAGACCCGGTATAGGGTATGGCTACACCTTC. Its translation is CASSKNDRPGIGYGYTF.

This chain joins TRBV7-2 and TRBJ2-2; D may be TRBD2 (5 bases). Trimming removed 5 bases at V and 10 bases at J, with 11 bases between. In germline, CDR1 is SGHTA, CDR2 FQGNSA. The CDR3 runs 12 residues. The CDR3 loop is CASSVQRLELFF. Here the CDR3 DNA reads TGTGCCAGCAGCGTACAGCGGTTGGAGCTGTTTTTT.

The chain links TRBV6-2 or TRBV6-3 to TRBJ2-7; 9 bases map to TRBD1. V gave up 2 bases and J gave up 2 bases; unmatched junction bases: 4. Germline loops: CDR1 MNHEY, CDR2 SVGEGT. The CDR3 spans 15 residues. CDR3 residues: CASSYTGQGPYEQYF. CDR3 sequence (DNA): TGTGCCAGCAGTTACACGGGACAGGGCCCCTACGAGCAGTACTTC.

This clone was picked up one time. CDR3 region: CASSVRASGRNTDTQYF. The CDR3 bases are TGTGCCAGCAGTGTCAGGGCTAGCGGGAGGAACACAGATACGCAGTATTTT. The chain joins TRBV2 to TRBJ2-3, with TRBD2 matching 11 bases. Germline lookup yields CDR1 SNHLY and CDR2 FYNNEI. Unmatched junction bases numbered 8, after V lost 4 bases and J lost 2 bases. The CDR3 has 17 amino acids.

The chain links TRBV3-1 (or the pseudogene TRBV3-2) to TRBJ1-6; no firm D call. Germline V gene lookup returns CDR1 LGHDT and CDR2 YNNKEL (reference sequence). This CDR3 comprises 15 residues. Trimming stripped 2 bases from V and 2 bases from J, with 7 bases between. The CDR3 region is CASSQLGPYNSPLHF. As DNA, the CDR3 is TGTGCCAGCAGCCAACTCGGCCCCTATAATTCACCCCTCCACTTT.

This clone is categorized as medium-sized (0.01 to 0.1%). The gene calls are TRBV27 and TRBJ2-7, with 10 bases aligning to TRBD1. Germline-derived CDR1 and CDR2 are MNHEY and SMNVEV (reference sequence). With 2 bases clipped from V and 7 bases from J, the junction kept 14 bases outside the gene matches. The CDR3 spans 17 residues. CDR3 nucleotides: TGTGCCAGCAGTTTAGTGTCCCCGGGACAGGGGAGAGGTGAGCAGTACTTC. Its protein is CASSLVSPGQGRGEQYF.

The CDR3 protein is CASTGVEDYGYTF. CDR3 DNA: TGTGCCAGCACCGGGGTCGAGGACTATGGCTACACCTTC. The chain employs TRBV6-5 and TRBJ1-2; D call uncertain. This CDR3 is built from 13 residues. Trimming took 7 bases from V and 3 from J, leaving 12 bases between them. Germline values: CDR1 MNHEY, CDR2 SVGAGI.